The source of this TCR beta chain is a study of blood T cell repertoires in COVID-19. There are a few counts of this clone. The sample has other DNA sequences that encode this CDR3 too. TCRdb's table, derived via immunoSEQ multiplex PCR, lists solely in-frame clones and lacks some. The table includes approximately 100,000 clones, more than 65% detected once. CDR3 length: 15 residues. Germline loops: CDR1 SGHTA, CDR2 FQGNSA. With 5 bases removed from V and 4 bases from J, the gap between germline ends came to 15 bases. Sequenced material: peripheral blood. This receptor was taken from a man in his sixties with acute or convalescent COVID-19. The V call is TRBV7-2, the J call TRBJ1-5; perhaps TRBD1 as D (6 bases). CDR3 sequence (DNA): TGTGCCAGCAGCCCTAGCACAGGGCCGAATCAGCCCCAGCATTTT. This encodes CASSPSTGPNQPQHF.